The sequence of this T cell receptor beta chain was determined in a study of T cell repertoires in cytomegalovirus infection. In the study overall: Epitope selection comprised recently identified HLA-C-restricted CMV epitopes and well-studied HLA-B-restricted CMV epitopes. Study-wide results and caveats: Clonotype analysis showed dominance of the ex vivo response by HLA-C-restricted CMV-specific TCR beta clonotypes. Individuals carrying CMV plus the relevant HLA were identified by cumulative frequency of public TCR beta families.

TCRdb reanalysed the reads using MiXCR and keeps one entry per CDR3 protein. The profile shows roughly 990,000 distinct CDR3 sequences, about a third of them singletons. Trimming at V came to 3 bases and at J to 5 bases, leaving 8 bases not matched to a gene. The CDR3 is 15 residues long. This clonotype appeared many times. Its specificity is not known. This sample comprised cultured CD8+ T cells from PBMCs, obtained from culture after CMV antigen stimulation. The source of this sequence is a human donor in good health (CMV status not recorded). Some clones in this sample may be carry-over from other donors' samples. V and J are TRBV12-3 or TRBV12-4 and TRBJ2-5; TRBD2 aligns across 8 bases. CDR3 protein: CASSFPAGGLETQYF. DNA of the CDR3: TGTGCCAGCAGTTTTCCCGCGGGGGGCCTGGAGACCCAGTACTTC.